The 14 T cell receptor beta chains below come from one sample, sequenced in a study of blood T cell repertoires in COVID-19. TCRdb's table, derived via immunoSEQ multiplex PCR, lists solely in-frame clones and lacks some. This sample has around 180,000 clones, with 85% to 90% found just once. The sequencing input was peripheral blood. The receptors stem from a woman under 40 with active or convalescent COVID-19.

The V and J genes are TRBV7-2 and TRBJ1-1, with D tentatively TRBD1 (5 bases). Per the germline V gene, CDR1 is SGHTA and CDR2 is FQGNSA. This CDR3 contains 16 residues. V was trimmed by 3 bases and J by 6 bases, leaving 20 bases between them. The DNA for the CDR3 is TGTGCCAGCAGCTTCCGCGGTAGGTCAGGGTTTTCTGAAGCTTTCTTT. Its protein product is CASSFRGRSGFSEAFF. The full variable domain, in which reference TRBV7-2 and TRBJ1-1 provide the parts outside the CDR3, is GAGVSQSPSNKVTEKGKDVELRCDPISGHTALYWYRQSLGQGLEFLIYFQGNSAPDKSGLPSDRFSAERTGGSVSTLTIQRTQQEDSAVYLCASSFRGRSGFSEAFFGQGTRLTVV.

This clone occurred once. The CDR3 DNA reads TGCAGCGTTGTACCCAGGGACAATGAGCAGTTCTTC. This encodes CSVVPRDNEQFF. The chain employs TRBV29-1 and TRBJ2-1; tentative D call: TRBD1 (5 bases). The germline gives CDR1 SQVTM, CDR2 ANQGSEA. The CDR3 totals 12 residues. V was trimmed by 4 bases and J by 5 bases, leaving 9 bases between them.

CDR3 sequence reads: CATSRGLVSFTSGTAHGTQYF. The CDR3 DNA is TGTGCCACCAGCAGAGGTTTAGTCTCTTTTACTAGCGGGACGGCCCATGGAACCCAGTACTTC. The rearrangement uses TRBV15 and TRBJ2-5, with 10 bases matching TRBD2. Germline V gene sequence: CDR1 LNHNV, CDR2 YYDKDF (reference sequence). The CDR3 covers 21 residues. V lost 1 base, J lost 8 bases, and 25 bases stayed unmatched.

The V call is TRBV9, the J call TRBJ2-3, with 7 bases lining up with TRBD2. Germline-derived CDR1 and CDR2 are SGDLS and YYNGEE. Germline trimming cut 4 bases from V and 4 bases from J; bases unmatched to any gene: 9. The CDR3 spans 15 residues. The CDR3 sequence is CASSSRAGSSDTQYF. As DNA, the CDR3 is TGTGCCAGCAGCTCGCGAGCGGGGAGTTCAGATACGCAGTATTTT. The full variable domain, its missing parts supplied by reference TRBV9 and TRBJ2-3, is DSGVTQTPKHLITATGQRVTLRCSPRSGDLSVYWYQQSLDQGLQFLIQYYNGEERAKGNILERFSAQQFPDLHSELNLSSLELGDSALYFCASSSRAGSSDTQYFGPGTRLTVL.

The chain has TRBV11-3 and TRBJ1-2, with D maybe TRBD1 (6 bases). CDR1 and CDR2 (germline): SGHNT, YENEEA. CDR3 length: 19 residues. V was shortened by 5 bases and J by 0 bases, with 25 bases between the two germline ends. CDR3 protein: CASSLSGRTLDRPNYGYTF. The CDR3, as DNA: TGTGCCAGCAGCCTAAGCGGTAGGACGTTGGACAGACCTAACTATGGCTACACCTTC.

This clone was counted a few times. Here the CDR3 reads CAGQDRGSNSPLHF. Here the CDR3 DNA reads TGTGCCGGCCAGGACAGGGGAAGCAATTCACCCCTCCACTTT. The V and J genes are TRBV2 and TRBJ1-6; the match to TRBD1 covers 9 bases. This CDR3 has 14 residues. With 11 bases clipped from V and 7 bases from J, the junction kept 9 bases outside the gene matches. Germline-derived CDR1 and CDR2 are SNHLY and FYNNEI.

The DNA of the CDR3 is TGTGCCAGCACGGGCGGGAGAATTTATGAGCAGTTCTTC. This sequence encodes CASTGGRIYEQFF. V and J are TRBV2 and TRBJ2-1, with 7 positions matching TRBD2. The V and J ends lost 7 bases and 8 bases, in that order; junction bases with no gene match: 8. CDR3 length: 13 amino acids. CDR1 and CDR2 from the germline V gene are SNHLY and FYNNEI.

This clone was recorded once. The CDR3 spells CASSLTGVGNIQYF. The CDR3 coding sequence is TGTGCCAGCAGTTTGACAGGGGTCGGAAACATTCAGTACTTC. This chain connects TRBV5-4 to TRBJ2-4; 8 bases map to TRBD1. V trimming: 5 bases; J trimming: 6 bases; junction bases outside the gene matches: 7. The CDR3 is 14 amino acids. The germline CDR1 and CDR2 sequences are SGHNT and YYREEE (reference sequence).

The V call is TRBV19, the J call TRBJ1-5; possibly TRBD1 for D (5 bases). The CDR3 runs to 15 residues. Germline assignment: CDR1 LNHDA and CDR2 SQIVND (reference sequence). Trimming removed 5 bases from V and 1 base from J, with 12 bases in between. DNA of the CDR3: TGTGCCAGTAGTTCGCAGGGTAGAAGCAATCAGCCCCAGCATTTT. This translates into CASSSQGRSNQPQHF. Full variable domain (outside the CDR3, taken from reference TRBV19 and TRBJ1-5): DGGITQSPKYLFRKEGQNVTLSCEQNLNHDAMYWYRQDPGQGLRLIYYSQIVNDFQKGDIAEGYSVSREKKESFPLTVTSAQKNPTAFYLCASSSQGRSNQPQHFGDGTRLSIL.

The chain joins TRBV7-6 to TRBJ2-7; D is ambiguous. The CDR3 spans 15 residues. The V end was cut by 5 bases, the J end by 1 base, with 15 bases between. Germline V gene lookup returns CDR1 SGHVS and CDR2 FNYEAQ. This CDR3 is CASSLSGYTSYEQYF. The CDR3 DNA reads TGTGCCAGCAGCCTCTCCGGGTATACTTCCTACGAGCAGTACTTC.

Turning to this clone: The same CDR3 can be traced to other DNA sequences in this sample. The J gene is TRBJ1-1, the V gene TRBV30; D call uncertain. The CDR3 is 12 residues long. The germline V gene encodes CDR1 GTSNPN and CDR2 SVGIG (reference sequence). Deletions cut 3 bases from V and 1 base from J, with 6 bases between. This CDR3 is CAWSSGNTEAFF. CDR3 in DNA: TGTGCCTGGAGCTCCGGGAACACTGAAGCTTTCTTT.

The chain has TRBV19 and TRBJ2-7; maybe TRBD1 (5 bases). Between the trimmed V and J ends, which lost 7 bases and 0 bases, there was a span of 13 bases. The CDR3 consists of 14 residues. The germline CDR1 and CDR2 sequences are LNHDA and SQIVND (reference sequence). DNA of the CDR3: TGTGCCAGTACCCCCGGACAATTCTCCTACGAGCAGTACTTC. This encodes CASTPGQFSYEQYF.

The sample holds one count of this clone. The rearrangement joins TRBV29-1 to TRBJ2-1; TRBD2 might be the D (6 bases). Trimming shortened V by 8 bases and J by 3 bases, and 11 bases separated the two germline ends. The germline V gene encodes CDR1 SQVTM and CDR2 ANQGSEA. The CDR3 totals 12 residues. The CDR3, as DNA: TGCAGCTCCGGGACTGTCTACAATGAGCAGTTCTTC. It codes for CSSGTVYNEQFF.

The rearrangement links TRBV28 to TRBJ1-6, with 8 bases aligning to TRBD1. CDR1 and CDR2 (germline): MDHEN, SYDVKM. Trimming removed 6 bases from V and 6 bases from J; junction bases left unmatched: 10. The CDR3 extends over 16 amino acids. CDR3 region: CASRDSQGASNSPLHF. In DNA, the CDR3 is TGTGCCAGCAGGGACTCCCAGGGGGCGTCTAATTCACCCCTCCACTTT.